Described below is a single T cell receptor beta chain sequence and its context. This sample was taken from a study of T cells after yellow fever vaccination. TCRdb re-called the 5' RACE reads with MiXCR, one entry per CDR3 protein. The sample consists of roughly 310,000 distinct CDR3 sequences, 8% to 10% of them appearing once. CDR3 size: 15 residues. Germline CDR1 and CDR2: SNHLY and FYNNEI. The V gene end was trimmed by 2 bases and the J gene end by 4 bases; junction bases not matched to a gene: 3. The chain couples TRBV2 to TRBJ2-1; 9 bases align to TRBD2. The sequence was collected from a young man who received the YFV17D yellow fever vaccine. This specimen was PBMCs, taken on the day of the first yellow fever vaccination. CDR3 sequence: CASSELAGQYNEQFF. The CDR3 DNA reads as TGTGCCAGCAGTGAACTAGCGGGACAATACAATGAGCAGTTCTTC.